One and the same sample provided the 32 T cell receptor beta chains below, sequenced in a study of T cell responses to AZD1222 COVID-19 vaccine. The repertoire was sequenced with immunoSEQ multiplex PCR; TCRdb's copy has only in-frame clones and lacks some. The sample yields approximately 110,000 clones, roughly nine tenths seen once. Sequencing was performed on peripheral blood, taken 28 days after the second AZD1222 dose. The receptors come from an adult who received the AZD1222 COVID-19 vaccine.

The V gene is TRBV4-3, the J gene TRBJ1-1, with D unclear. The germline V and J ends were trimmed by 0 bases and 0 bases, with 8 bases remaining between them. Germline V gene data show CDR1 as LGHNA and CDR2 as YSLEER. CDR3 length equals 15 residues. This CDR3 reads CASSQEVFLNTEAFF. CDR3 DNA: TGCGCCAGCAGCCAAGAGGTTTTTCTGAACACTGAAGCTTTCTTT.

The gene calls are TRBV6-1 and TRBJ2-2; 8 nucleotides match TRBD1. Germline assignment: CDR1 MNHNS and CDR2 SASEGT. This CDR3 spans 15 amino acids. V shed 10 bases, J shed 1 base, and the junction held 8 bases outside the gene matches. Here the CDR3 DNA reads TGTGCCACTAAAACCGGGACAGGGAACACCGGGGAGCTGTTTTTT. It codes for CATKTGTGNTGELFF.

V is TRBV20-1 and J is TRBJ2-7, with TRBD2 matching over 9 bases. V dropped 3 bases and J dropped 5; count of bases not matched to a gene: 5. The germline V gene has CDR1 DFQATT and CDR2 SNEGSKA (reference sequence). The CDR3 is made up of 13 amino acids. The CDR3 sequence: CSASRLAGNEQYF. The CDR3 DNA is TGCAGTGCTAGTCGCCTAGCGGGGAACGAGCAGTACTTC.

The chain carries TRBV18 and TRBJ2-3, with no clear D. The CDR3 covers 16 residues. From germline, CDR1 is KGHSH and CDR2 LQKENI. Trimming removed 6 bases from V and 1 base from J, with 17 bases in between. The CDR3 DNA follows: TGTGCCAGCTCGCATACTTCGGCGCAGGGCACAGATACGCAGTATTTT. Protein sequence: CASSHTSAQGTDTQYF.

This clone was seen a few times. CDR3 residues: CASSDSLAGAGELFF. CDR3 sequence (DNA): TGTGCCAGCAGTGACTCACTAGCGGGAGCCGGGGAGCTGTTTTTT. V usage is TRBV6-4 and J usage is TRBJ2-2; TRBD2 matches 11 bases. After removal of 0 bases from V and 6 bases from J, the junction contained 0 bases not matched to a gene. Germline CDR1 is MRHNA and CDR2 is SNTAGT. The CDR3 length is 15 residues.

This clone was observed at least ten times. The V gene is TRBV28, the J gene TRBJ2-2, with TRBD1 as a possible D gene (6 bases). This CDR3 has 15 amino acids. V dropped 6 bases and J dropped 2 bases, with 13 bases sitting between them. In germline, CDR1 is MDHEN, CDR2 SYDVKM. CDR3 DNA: TGTGCCAGCAGACCTGACAGGACAAACACCGGGGAGCTGTTTTTT. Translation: CASRPDRTNTGELFF.

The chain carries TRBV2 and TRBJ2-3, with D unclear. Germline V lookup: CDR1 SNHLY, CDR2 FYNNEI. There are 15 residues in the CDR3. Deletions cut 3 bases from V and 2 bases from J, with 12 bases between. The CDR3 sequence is CASSDRRIHTDTQYF. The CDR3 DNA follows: TGTGCCAGCAGTGATCGGCGTATCCACACAGATACGCAGTATTTT.

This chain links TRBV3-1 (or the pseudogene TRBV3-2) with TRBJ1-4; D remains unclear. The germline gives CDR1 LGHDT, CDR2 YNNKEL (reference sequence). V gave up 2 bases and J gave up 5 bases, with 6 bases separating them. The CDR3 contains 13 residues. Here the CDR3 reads CASSQNGNEKLFF. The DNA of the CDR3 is TGTGCCAGCAGCCAAAACGGGAATGAAAAACTGTTTTTT.

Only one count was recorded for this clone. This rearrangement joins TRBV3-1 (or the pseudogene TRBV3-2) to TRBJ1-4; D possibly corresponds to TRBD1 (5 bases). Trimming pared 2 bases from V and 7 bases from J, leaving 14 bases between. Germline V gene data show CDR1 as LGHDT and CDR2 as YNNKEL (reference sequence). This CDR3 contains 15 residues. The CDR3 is CASSQLGVGSEKLFF. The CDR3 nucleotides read TGTGCCAGCAGCCAATTGGGGGTCGGTAGTGAAAAACTGTTTTTT.

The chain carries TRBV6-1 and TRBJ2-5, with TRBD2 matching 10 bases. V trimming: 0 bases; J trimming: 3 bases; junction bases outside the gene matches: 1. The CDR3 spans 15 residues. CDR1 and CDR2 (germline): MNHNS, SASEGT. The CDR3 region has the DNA TGTGCCAGCAGTGAAGCGCTAGCGGGGGAAGAGACCCAGTACTTC. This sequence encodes CASSEALAGEETQYF.

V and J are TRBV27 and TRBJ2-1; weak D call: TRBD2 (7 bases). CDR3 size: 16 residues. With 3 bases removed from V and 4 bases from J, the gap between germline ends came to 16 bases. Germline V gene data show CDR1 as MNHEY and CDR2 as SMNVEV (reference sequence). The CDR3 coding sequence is TGTGCCAGCAGTTTCATAACAGGGAGGGAGTACAATGAGCAGTTCTTC. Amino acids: CASSFITGREYNEQFF.

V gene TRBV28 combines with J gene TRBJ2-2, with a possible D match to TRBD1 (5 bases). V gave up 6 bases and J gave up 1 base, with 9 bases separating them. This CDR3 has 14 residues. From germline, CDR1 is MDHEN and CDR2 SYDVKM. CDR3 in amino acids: CASRNTGNTGELFF. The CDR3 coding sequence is TGTGCCAGCAGAAACACAGGGAACACCGGGGAGCTGTTTTTT.

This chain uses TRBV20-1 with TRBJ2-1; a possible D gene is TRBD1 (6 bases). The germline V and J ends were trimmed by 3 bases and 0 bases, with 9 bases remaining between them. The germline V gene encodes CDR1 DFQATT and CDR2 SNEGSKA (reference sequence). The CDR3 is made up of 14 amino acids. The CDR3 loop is CSASQGSSYNEQFF. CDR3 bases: TGCAGTGCTAGTCAGGGGAGCTCCTACAATGAGCAGTTCTTC.

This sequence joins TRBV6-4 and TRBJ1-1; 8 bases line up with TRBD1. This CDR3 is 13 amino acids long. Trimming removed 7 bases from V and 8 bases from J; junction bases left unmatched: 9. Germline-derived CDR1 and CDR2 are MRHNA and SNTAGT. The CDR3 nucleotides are TGTGCCAGCAAGGAACAGGGGGGAAAAGAAGCTTTCTTT. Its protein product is CASKEQGGKEAFF.

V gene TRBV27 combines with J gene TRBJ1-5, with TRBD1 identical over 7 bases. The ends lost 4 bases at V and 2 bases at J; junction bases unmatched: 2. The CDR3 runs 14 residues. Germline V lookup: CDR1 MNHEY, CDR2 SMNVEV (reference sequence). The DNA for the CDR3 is TGTGCCAGCAGTTACGGACAGGGCAATCAGCCCCAGCATTTT. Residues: CASSYGQGNQPQHF.

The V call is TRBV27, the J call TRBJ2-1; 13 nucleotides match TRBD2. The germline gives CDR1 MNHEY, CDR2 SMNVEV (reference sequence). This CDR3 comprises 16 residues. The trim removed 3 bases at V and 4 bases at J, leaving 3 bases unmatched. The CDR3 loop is CASSFGLAGEYNEQFF. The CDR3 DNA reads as TGTGCCAGCAGTTTTGGACTAGCGGGAGAGTACAATGAGCAGTTCTTC.

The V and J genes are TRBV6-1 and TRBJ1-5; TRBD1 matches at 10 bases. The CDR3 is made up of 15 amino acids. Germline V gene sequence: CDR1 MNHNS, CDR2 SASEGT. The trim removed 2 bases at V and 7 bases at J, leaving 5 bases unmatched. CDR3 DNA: TGTGCCAGCAGTGAAATGACAGGGGGCGCACAGCCCCAGCATTTT. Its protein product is CASSEMTGGAQPQHF.

This CDR3 reads CASSSGQVGSYNSPLHF. DNA for the CDR3: TGTGCCAGCAGCTCGGGACAGGTCGGCTCCTATAATTCACCCCTCCACTTT. The V call is TRBV4-2, the J call TRBJ1-6; 8 bases fit TRBD1. The CDR3 runs to 17 residues. J was trimmed by 0 bases and V by 5 bases; bases with no gene match: 6. Germline V gene sequence: CDR1 LGHNA, CDR2 YNFKEQ.

CDR3 loop: CASSYTRTSGSYEQYF. Written as DNA, the CDR3 is TGTGCCAGCAGTTACACCCGGACTAGCGGGAGTTACGAGCAGTACTTC. This chain connects TRBV6-5 to TRBJ2-7, with 13 bases matching TRBD2. The V gene's germline CDR1 is MNHEY and CDR2 SVGAGI. The CDR3 length is 16 residues. V dropped 2 bases and J dropped 4; count of bases not matched to a gene: 5.

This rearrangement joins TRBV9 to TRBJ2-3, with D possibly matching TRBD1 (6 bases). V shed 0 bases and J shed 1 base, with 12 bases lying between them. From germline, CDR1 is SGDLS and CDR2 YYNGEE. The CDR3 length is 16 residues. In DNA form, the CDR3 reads TGTGCCAGCAGCGTAGGGCGGTCAGGGGGCACAGATACGCAGTATTTT. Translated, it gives CASSVGRSGGTDTQYF.

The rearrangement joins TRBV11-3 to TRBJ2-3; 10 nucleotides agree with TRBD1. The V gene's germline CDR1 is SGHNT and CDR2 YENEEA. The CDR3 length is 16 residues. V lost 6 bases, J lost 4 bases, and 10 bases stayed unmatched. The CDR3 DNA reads TGTGCCAGCAGTTCTCGAGGGACAGGGGCCTCAGATACGCAGTATTTT. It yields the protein CASSSRGTGASDTQYF.

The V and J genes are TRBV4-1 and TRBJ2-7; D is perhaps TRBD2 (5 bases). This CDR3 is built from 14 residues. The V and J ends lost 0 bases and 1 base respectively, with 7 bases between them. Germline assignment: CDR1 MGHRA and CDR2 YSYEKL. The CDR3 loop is CASSQEAVSYEQYF. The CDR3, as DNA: TGCGCCAGCAGCCAAGAAGCGGTATCCTACGAGCAGTACTTC.

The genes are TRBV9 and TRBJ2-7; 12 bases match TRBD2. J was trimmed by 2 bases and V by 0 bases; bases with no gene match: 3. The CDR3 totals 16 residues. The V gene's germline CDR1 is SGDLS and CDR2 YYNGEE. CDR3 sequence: CASSVAGLAGTYEQYF. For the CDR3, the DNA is TGTGCCAGCAGCGTAGCCGGACTAGCGGGGACCTACGAGCAGTACTTC.

CDR3 region: CASSAGQGQGAKAFF. The CDR3 DNA reads TGCGCCAGCAGCGCCGGCCAAGGACAGGGGGCGAAAGCTTTCTTT. The chain uses TRBV5-1 and TRBJ1-1; 11 positions match TRBD1. This CDR3 is built from 15 residues. Germline CDR1 SGHRS, CDR2 YFSETQ. J lost 9 bases, V lost 4 bases, and 11 bases had no gene match.

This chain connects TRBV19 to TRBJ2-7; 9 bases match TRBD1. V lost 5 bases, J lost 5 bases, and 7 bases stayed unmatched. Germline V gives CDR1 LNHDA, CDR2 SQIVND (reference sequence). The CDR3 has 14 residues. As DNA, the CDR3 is TGTGCCAGTAGTGACGGGACAGGGTTGAACGAGCAGTACTTC. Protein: CASSDGTGLNEQYF.

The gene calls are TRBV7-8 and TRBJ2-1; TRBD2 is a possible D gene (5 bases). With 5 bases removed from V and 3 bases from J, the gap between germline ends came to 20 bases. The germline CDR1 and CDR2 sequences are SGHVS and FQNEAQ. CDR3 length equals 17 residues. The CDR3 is CASSPTGVLSGYNEQFF. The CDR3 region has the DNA TGTGCCAGCAGCCCCACTGGGGTTCTGAGCGGCTACAATGAGCAGTTCTTC. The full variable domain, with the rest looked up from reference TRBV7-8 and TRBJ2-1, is GAGVSQSPRYKVAKRGQDVALRCDPISGHVSLFWYQQALGQGPEFLTYFQNEAQLDKSGLPSDRFFAERPEGSVSTLKIQRTQQEDSAVYLCASSPTGVLSGYNEQFFGPGTRLTVL.

The CDR3, as DNA: TGCGCCAGCAGGGATCAGGGAACTGAAGCTTTCTTT. Amino acids: CASRDQGTEAFF. The chain couples TRBV5-1 to TRBJ1-1; weak D call: TRBD1 (5 bases). The CDR3 sequence is 12 residues long. V dropped 5 bases and J dropped 5 bases, with 10 bases sitting between them. The germline V gene encodes CDR1 SGHRS and CDR2 YFSETQ.

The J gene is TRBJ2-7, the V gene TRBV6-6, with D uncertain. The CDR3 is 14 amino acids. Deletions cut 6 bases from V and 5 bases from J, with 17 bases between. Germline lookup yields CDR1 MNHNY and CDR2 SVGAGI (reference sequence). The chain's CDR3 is CASRPIRLVHEQYF. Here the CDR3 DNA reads TGTGCCAGCAGACCCATCCGCTTAGTCCACGAGCAGTACTTC.

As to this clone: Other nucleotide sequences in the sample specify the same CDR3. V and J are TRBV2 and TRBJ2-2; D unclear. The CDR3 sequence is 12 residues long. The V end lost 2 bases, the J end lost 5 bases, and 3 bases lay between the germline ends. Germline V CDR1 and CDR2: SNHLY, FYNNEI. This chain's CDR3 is CASSESTGELFF. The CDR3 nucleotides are TGTGCCAGCAGTGAAAGTACCGGGGAGCTGTTTTTT.

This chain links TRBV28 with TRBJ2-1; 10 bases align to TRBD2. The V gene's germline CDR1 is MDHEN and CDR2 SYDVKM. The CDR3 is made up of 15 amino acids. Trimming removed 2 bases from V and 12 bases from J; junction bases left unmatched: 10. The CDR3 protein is CASSLRSSGSLGQFF. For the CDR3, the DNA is TGTGCCAGCAGTTTAAGGTCTAGCGGGAGTTTGGGGCAGTTCTTC.

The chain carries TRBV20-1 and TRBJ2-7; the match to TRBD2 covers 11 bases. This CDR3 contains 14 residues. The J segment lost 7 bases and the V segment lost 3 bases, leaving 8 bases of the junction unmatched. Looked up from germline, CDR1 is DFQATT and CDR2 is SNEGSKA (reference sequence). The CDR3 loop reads CSASSVAGGGEQYF. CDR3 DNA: TGCAGTGCTAGTTCGGTAGCGGGAGGGGGAGAGCAGTACTTC.

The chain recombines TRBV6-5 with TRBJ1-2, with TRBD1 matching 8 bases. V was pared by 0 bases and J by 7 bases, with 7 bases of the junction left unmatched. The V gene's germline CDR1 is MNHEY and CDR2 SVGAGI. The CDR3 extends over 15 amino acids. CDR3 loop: CASSYSRGTGRGYTF. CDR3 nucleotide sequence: TGTGCCAGCAGTTACTCGAGAGGGACAGGACGTGGCTACACCTTC.